The clone carrying this T cell receptor beta chain was counted at least ten times. Its specificity is unknown. The making of cDNA relied on 5'RACE with 10-nucleotide random UMIs. TCRdb passed the 5' RACE reads through MiXCR, listing each CDR3 protein once. Among about 55,000 distinct CDR3 sequences, nearly 25% were seen once, and the ten largest hold under 5.5%. This sample is part of a study of neurological immune-mediated disorders. Study-level findings and limits: There were no CDR3 amino acid sequences shared by expanded clones across subjects, a result suggesting private repertoires in all groups.

The CDR3 sequence is 16 residues long. After removal of 5 bases from V and 3 bases from J, the junction contained 4 bases not matched to a gene. Germline V CDR1 and CDR2: SEHNR, FQNEAQ (reference sequence). Stated time point: technical triplicate 2. The sequence was obtained from a man in his sixties with HTLV-1-associated myelopathy (HAM/TSP). The specimen sequenced was PBMCs. V usage is TRBV7-9 and J usage is TRBJ2-1; 13 nucleotides line up with TRBD2. CDR3 nucleotides: TGTGCCAGCAGCCAAGGGACTAGCGGGGACTACAATGAGCAGTTCTTC. It is translated as CASSQGTSGDYNEQFF.